The entry below gives a single T cell receptor (beta chain) sequence along with its context. The clone's antigen remains unknown. Per-base quality was not reported, and no clone a single base away is much larger than it. The sample belongs to a study of cytomegalovirus exposure and HLA in healthy donors (dated by TCRdb to about 2017). In terms of the full investigation: In an earlier analysis of about 560 of the donors, 250 to 350 Gb of sequence data and 117 million unique TCR beta sequences from 180 million or so T cells were reported. Across 398 genotyped donors of the cohort, an average of 235,054 unique TCR beta nucleotide sequences per donor were sequenced, and roughly 17% of those sequences were non-productive. The study aimed to test whether cataloging public T cell receptors could reveal signatures of past pathogen exposure. All discovery cohort repertoires had been generated using a single sequencing platform. HLA typing included class I and class II loci at four-digit resolution. An earlier analysis of several hundred of the donors applied high-throughput TCR beta sequencing to assess whether each TCR beta V gene segment acted as functional or pseudogenic. A later genetic analysis took genome-wide SNP genotypes for about 60% of the roughly 670 donors and used that subset as a discovery cohort. Roughly 300 gigabases of sequencing data and around 85 million unique TCR sequences made up an early release that covered approximately 650 HLA-typed donors. Among the roughly 400 genotyped donors, around 81% belonged to the genetic ancestry cluster associated with self-reported Caucasian donors. The number of donors typed differed by locus, with 629-630 for A, B, C, DRB1 and DQB1, approximately 500 for DQA1, 600 to 610 for DPA1, and some 440 for DPB1. Along with the approximately 650-subject first cohort, a separate validation cohort of around 120 different subjects was used. Donor age, sex, ethnicity and CMV serostatus were compiled together with the repertoire data. Rather than using new phenotypic data, the later analysis identified candidate immune exposures from TCR beta sequences and from how often those sequences occurred across donors. The study combined high-throughput TCR immunosequencing, statistical association of individual TCRs with disease status, and machine learning to predict cytomegalovirus infection status. In a later analysis, previously published TCR beta repertoires from 600 to 850 donors were re-analyzed and high-resolution HLA genotyping was added so that TCR occurrence patterns could be studied. Four to six DR-DQ haplotypes were handled as single units for association and clustering, since linkage in the cohort was strong. The T cell repertoires of several hundred subjects were profiled by immunosequencing and related to cytomegalovirus serostatus. General findings and caveats noted by the study authors: According to a later analysis, most CMV-associated TCR beta chains appeared to be HLA-restricted, and the HLA associations seemed to be driven largely by CMV exposure. Because counts were too low, some 16 rarely observed V segments, including chromosome 9 orphons, were excluded from the earlier analysis of fewer than 650 of the donors. An earlier analysis of 450 to 750 of the donors showed that most TCR beta V segments appeared in productive rearrangements either about 87% or about 30% of the time, which broadly matched IMGT annotations. Presence/absence analyses assumed roughly uniform sequencing depth across donors, an assumption that may not hold. According to a later analysis, TCR association rates differed among HLA loci, with DRB1 alleles showing the most associated TCRs and HLA-C alleles showing the fewest. In both the original and validation cohorts, the classifier was reported to diagnose cytomegalovirus status with high specificity and sensitivity. A further reported finding was that TCR beta sequences accurately predicted the HLA-A and HLA-B alleles for most subjects in the first cohort. An association between a missense DCLRE1C variant and V-gene and J-gene trimming of TCR beta chains was found in a later genetic analysis and replicated in an independent cohort. This cohort had only TCR beta chains sequenced, and the lack of alpha or paired-chain data limited which features could be detected. A later analysis associated about 17,000 TCR beta sequences with specific HLA alleles at a false discovery rate of 0.05. In vitro tests confirmed that a few of the cytomegalovirus-associated TCR beta chains recognize cytomegalovirus antigens. Compared with equally common non-associated chains, HLA-associated TCR beta chains in a later analysis were more clonally expanded and had lower generation probabilities. When HLA alleles, especially DR and DQ, strongly co-occurred, attributing TCR associations to individual alleles was difficult. The authors suggested that the approach could potentially be generalized to other disease states and immunological phenotypes. A group of highly shared sequence variants was considered likely to be a technical artifact of the sequencing pipeline. Some IMGT-functional V segments, including TRBV6-2 and TRBV6-3, could not be told apart with the 87-base-pair reads, so those segments were excluded. The study listed over 150 TCR beta chains as associated with cytomegalovirus. Because HLA typing was unavailable for some donors at each locus, only the typed subset was used in association tests. Correlated functional status among segregating V segments might be attributable to linkage disequilibrium, but an unknown experimental factor could not be ruled out. CMV serostatus was the only immune exposure information available for the cohort. Several of the top co-occurrence clusters appeared to be linked to parvovirus B19, influenza, CMV and Epstein-Barr virus, according to a later analysis. In a later genetic analysis, fewer N-insertions in productive TCRs were reported among donors in an Asian-associated ancestry cluster than the roughly 700-donor mean. Across donors, most TCR sequences were observed very rarely, whereas some public TCRs were present in many individuals.

The germline ends are 16 bases apart after V is trimmed by 4 bases and J by 4 bases. The CDR3 sequence holds 16 residues, the cysteine and phenylalanine included. The read is trimmed to its CDR3 DNA, 48 bases read in frame from base 1. For CDR1 and CDR2, the germline V gene lists SGHAT and FQNNGV. Receptor libraries were prepared by the immunoSEQ multiplex PCR assay. A mixture of 60 forward primers for TCR Vbeta segments and 13 reverse primers for TCR Jbeta segments was used in the multiplex PCR. A multiplex PCR assay on genomic DNA amplified the CDR3 region of rearranged TCR beta genes. On the Illumina HiSeq System, the amplified TCR beta libraries were sequenced as 87-base-pair reads. Processing in the source paper ran as follows. A later analysis tallied 75 million to 85 million unique TCR beta chains across the 666 repertoires, and some 12 million of those chains were shared by two or more donors. A nearest-neighbor algorithm error-corrected the raw reads and collapsed the reads into unique sequences, merging closely related sequences to remove PCR and sequencing errors. V, D and J gene segments were assigned by aligning CDR3 sequences to IMGT reference sequences. Each retained sequence needed at least a six-nucleotide match to both a V gene segment and a J gene segment. Rearrangements were classified as productive when the CDR3 lacked stop codons and remained in frame with V and J, and all other rearrangements were classified as non-productive. CDR3 was defined by IMGT convention, running from the second conserved V-encoded cysteine to the conserved J-encoded phenylalanine. In an earlier analysis of some 550 of the donors, sequences lacking an unambiguous match to a single V gene segment were excluded. An earlier analysis of 500 to 600 of the donors classified V segments as functional when productive rearrangements were above 56.7% and as segregating when the standard deviation between donors was above 5%. A statistical classification framework was built for diagnosing cytomegalovirus status from the catalog of TCR beta chain sequences. V and J gene assignment, in a later analysis, came from comparing TCR nucleotide sequences with IMGT/GENE-DB human TR gene sequences. The TCRdist pipeline was used in a later analysis to assign CDR3 sequences and most-parsimonious VDJ recombination scenarios. A later analysis defined each TCR beta chain by its CDR3 amino acid sequence plus V-gene family, and excluded reads lacking a unique V-gene family. To address suspected cross-contamination and a sequencing artifact, a later analysis removed 592 highly shared, low-generation-probability nucleotide sequences. For each public chain, a later analysis derived a clonal expansion index from normalized ranks of inferred template counts within each repertoire. Generation probabilities in a later analysis came from a VDJ recombination model fitted to out-of-frame rearrangements, and those results were checked against IGoR. A later analysis scored TCR-TCR, TCR-HLA and TCR-CMV co-occurrence with hypergeometric tests, applying a repertoire-size bias correction to TCR pairs. A later analysis estimated false discovery rates by permuting HLA or CMV assignments 20 times. In a later analysis, co-occurring TCRs were grouped using DBSCAN, and TCRdist sequence similarity was added for clustering within HLA-allele-positive subsets. Repertoires with fewer than 30,000 or more than 120,000 public chains, plus five repertoires with anomalous nucleotide sharing, were excluded from co-occurrence clustering. The source is immuneACCESS, and TCRdb retained only in-frame sequences with V and J called. Part of the clones is not carried over; for the studies checked, unresolved V genes explain less than half of this, and the remainder is unexplained. The V and J calls and clone size are taken from that table; D and trimming were inferred from the DNA. In this sample the table shows around 150,000 clones, approximately 80% of which occur a single time. About 1.7% of the sample goes to the ten largest clones.

In total, roughly 670 healthy bone marrow donors made up the cohort. Cohort members were all nominally healthy when sampled, although unrecorded immune exposures were likely present. The donor tested CMV seronegative and was one of the 352 seronegative cohort members. Every donor gave a peripheral blood sample, and the peripheral blood mononuclear cells from that sample were used for TCR beta sequencing. The Qiagen DNeasy Blood Extraction Kit was used to extract genomic DNA from the blood cell samples. The sequence came from a man in his forties in good health and CMV-seronegative. Sequencing was carried out using PBMCs. Recombination connected TRBV11-2 to TRBJ2-2; matching of 7 bases hints at TRBD2 as the D gene. The CDR3 region: CASSSWGGRVTGELFF. The nucleotides are TGTGCCAGCAGCTCTTGGGGGGGGCGGGTCACCGGGGAGCTGTTTTTT.